This note documents a single TCR beta chain sequence. This entry belongs to a study of shared clonotypes between healthy human individuals. On the study more broadly: Plates per donor: three CD4 naive, three CD4 memory, two CD8 naive, one CD8 memory.

The assay was immunoSEQ multiplex PCR, and TCRdb's table has in-frame clones only and misses some. In the table there are some 1.5 million clones, approximately 97% of which are singletons. The V end was cut by 2 bases, the J end by 7 bases, with 18 bases between. This CDR3 comprises 16 residues. Germline loops: CDR1 SGHDT, CDR2 YYEEEE. The sequenced material came from naive CD4+ T cells sorted from blood. The subset is: CD45RA+ positively selected. This TCR came from a man aged 30 to 39 in good health. V is TRBV5-6 and J is TRBJ1-4; unclear D gene. The CDR3 here is CASSFGGESWGEKLFF. The DNA of the CDR3 is TGTGCCAGCAGCTTTGGCGGTGAAAGCTGGGGTGAAAAACTGTTTTTT.